A single sample is the source of the 23 T cell receptor beta chains below, sequenced in a study of blood T cell repertoires in COVID-19. The table came from immunoSEQ multiplex PCR; TCRdb's copy has only in-frame clones and leaves some out. The sample includes 50,000 to 60,000 clones, approximately 85% seen only once; the top ten take about an eighth. Sequencing was performed on peripheral blood. These receptor sequences come from a human donor in a cohort sampled during active COVID-19.

V gene TRBV28 combines with J gene TRBJ1-2; no definite D call. Trimming took off 6 bases at V and 2 bases at J, with 10 bases between the two ends. CDR1 is MDHEN and CDR2 is SYDVKM in the germline V gene. This CDR3 has 13 amino acids. CDR3 protein: CASSPLENYGYTF. CDR3 sequence (DNA): TGTGCCAGCAGCCCTCTGGAGAACTATGGCTACACCTTC.

The chain links TRBV6-1 to TRBJ1-1, with 9 positions matching TRBD1. Germline loops: CDR1 MNHNS, CDR2 SASEGT. This CDR3 has 17 residues. V lost 2 bases, J lost 1 base, and 8 bases stayed unmatched. CDR3 bases: TGTGCCAGCAGTGAAAGATACGGGACAGGGACGAACACTGAAGCTTTCTTT. As protein: CASSERYGTGTNTEAFF.

The CDR3 loop is CASSTLRAPGSGETQYF. The CDR3 region has the DNA TGTGCCAGCAGCACCCTGAGAGCGCCCGGATCGGGGGAGACCCAGTACTTC. The chain uses TRBV7-6 and TRBJ2-5, with D possibly being TRBD2 (5 bases). Germline V CDR1 and CDR2: SGHVS, FNYEAQ. This CDR3 is built from 17 residues. Between the trimmed V and J ends, which lost 5 bases and 5 bases, there was a span of 24 bases.

V and J are TRBV19 and TRBJ2-6, with a weak D call TRBD1 (5 bases). The CDR3 is 16 residues long. The V and J ends lost 3 bases and 4 bases respectively, with 13 bases between them. Germline V gene data show CDR1 as LNHDA and CDR2 as SQIVND (reference sequence). CDR3 residues: CASSIPSGAGANVLTF. The CDR3 DNA is TGTGCCAGTAGTATCCCTAGTGGGGCCGGGGCCAACGTCCTGACTTTC.

The chain is built from TRBV6-5 and TRBJ2-1, with D uncertain. CDR1 is MNHEY, CDR2 SVGAGI, per germline. V gave up 6 bases and J gave up 0 bases, with 9 bases separating them. The CDR3 has 14 amino acids. Here the CDR3 DNA reads TGTGCCAGCAGGAAGGAGAGCTCCTACAATGAGCAGTTCTTC. Translating gives CASRKESSYNEQFF.

This clone was counted a few times. The chain uses TRBV4-3 and TRBJ2-5, with 12 nucleotides matching TRBD2. The CDR3 covers 17 residues. In germline, CDR1 is LGHNA, CDR2 YSLEER. Losses at the gene ends were 1 base for V and 2 bases for J; bases not matched to a gene: 5. The CDR3 region is CASSQVPSGRGQETQYF. CDR3 bases: TGCGCCAGCAGCCAAGTCCCTAGCGGGAGGGGGCAAGAGACCCAGTACTTC.

Only a few counts were recorded for this clone. The CDR3 loop reads CASSQGGGRQDTQYF. As DNA, the CDR3 is TGTGCCAGCAGCCAAGGGGGCGGGAGGCAAGATACGCAGTATTTT. The chain has TRBV3-1 (or the pseudogene TRBV3-2) and TRBJ2-3; 8 bases are shared with TRBD2. CDR3 length equals 15 residues. Unmatched junction bases numbered 5, after V lost 1 base and J lost 5 bases. Germline loops: CDR1 LGHDT, CDR2 YNNKEL (reference sequence).

The chain is built from TRBV24-1 and TRBJ1-1, with D unresolved. The CDR3 covers 13 residues. Trimming took 4 bases from V and 5 from J, leaving 10 bases between them. Germline V gives CDR1 KGHDR, CDR2 SFDVKD. The CDR3 spells CATSEPTGTEAFF. As DNA, the CDR3 is TGTGCCACCAGTGAGCCCACGGGGACTGAAGCTTTCTTT.

The rearrangement uses TRBV10-3 and TRBJ2-1; weak D call: TRBD2 (5 bases). CDR1 is ENHRY, CDR2 SYGVKD, per germline. V was clipped by 6 bases and J by 6 bases, with 6 bases between them. This CDR3 contains 11 residues. The chain's CDR3 is CAIRDFNEQFF. The CDR3 DNA is TGTGCCATCAGGGACTTCAATGAGCAGTTCTTC.

The J gene is TRBJ2-5, the V gene TRBV2, with TRBD2 matching over 12 bases. The V and J ends lost 11 bases and 5 bases, in that order; junction bases with no gene match: 12. This CDR3 contains 15 residues. Per the germline V gene, CDR1 is SNHLY and CDR2 is FYNNEI. CDR3 amino acids: CAGTGKTSGSETQYF. For the CDR3, the DNA is TGTGCCGGGACAGGGAAGACTAGCGGGAGTGAGACCCAGTACTTC.

This chain links TRBV28 with TRBJ2-1, with a tentative D call TRBD2 (6 bases). Germline CDR1 is MDHEN and CDR2 is SYDVKM. The ends were cut back, 7 bases at V and 6 bases at J, with 13 bases in the middle. CDR3 length: 13 amino acids. The CDR3 protein is CASMEGRGNEQFF. The CDR3 DNA reads TGTGCCAGCATGGAGGGTAGGGGCAATGAGCAGTTCTTC.

This chain uses TRBV20-1 with TRBJ2-2; weak D call: TRBD2 (7 bases). V lost 3 bases, J lost 4 bases, and 18 bases lay in between. Germline V gene lookup returns CDR1 DFQATT and CDR2 SNEGSKA (reference sequence). This CDR3 has 16 residues. CDR3 region: CSASLRGLITTGELFF. CDR3 DNA sequence: TGCAGTGCTAGTTTGCGGGGGCTTATAACCACCGGGGAGCTGTTTTTT.

The CDR3 sequence: CASRPGQNQETQYF. As DNA, the CDR3 is TGTGCCAGTAGGCCGGGACAAAACCAAGAGACCCAGTACTTC. The chain uses TRBV19 and TRBJ2-5, with a tentative D call TRBD1 (6 bases). Germline V CDR1 and CDR2: LNHDA, SQIVND (reference sequence). Between the trimmed V and J ends, which lost 6 bases and 0 bases, there was a span of 11 bases. The CDR3 loop spans 14 amino acids.

V gene TRBV5-5 combines with J gene TRBJ2-1; TRBD2 aligns across 7 bases. Looked up from germline, CDR1 is SGHKS and CDR2 is YYEKEE (reference sequence). This CDR3 contains 15 residues. With 1 base clipped from V and 8 bases from J, the junction kept 9 bases outside the gene matches. In DNA form, the CDR3 reads TGTGCCAGCAGCTTGATGTGGGGGGGTGGTGATGAGCAGTTCTTC. It yields the protein CASSLMWGGGDEQFF.

The chain joins TRBV5-1 to TRBJ1-2, with 7 nucleotides matching TRBD1. CDR1 and CDR2 (germline): SGHRS, YFSETQ. This CDR3 comprises 15 residues. V lost 4 bases and J lost 3; bases outside the gene matches: 9. This CDR3 is CASSTGTVVDYGYTF. The CDR3 coding sequence is TGCGCCAGCAGCACTGGGACAGTGGTCGACTATGGCTACACCTTC.

The chain has TRBV7-2 and TRBJ2-1; 13 positions match TRBD2. Per the germline V gene, CDR1 is SGHTA and CDR2 is FQGNSA. V lost 5 bases, J lost 4 bases, and 8 bases stayed unmatched. The CDR3 covers 17 residues. The CDR3 DNA reads TGTGCCAGCAGCGCGAGGGGACTAGCGGGACAATACAATGAGCAGTTCTTC. This translates into CASSARGLAGQYNEQFF.

CDR3 amino acids: CATSRQGRQETQYF. The DNA of the CDR3 is TGTGCCACCTCACGGCAGGGTCGCCAAGAGACCCAGTACTTC. The gene calls are TRBV25-1 and TRBJ2-5; D perhaps matches TRBD1 (5 bases). Per germline, CDR1 MGHDK and CDR2 SYGVNS. V dropped 10 bases and J dropped 1 base, with 16 bases sitting between them. The CDR3 loop spans 14 amino acids.

This clone was detected only once. The rearrangement uses TRBV5-4 and TRBJ2-7, with 9 bases aligning to TRBD2. CDR3 size: 16 residues. Germline V CDR1 and CDR2: SGHNT, YYREEE (reference sequence). V lost 4 bases to trimming and J lost 2 bases; unmatched junction nucleotides: 10. DNA of the CDR3: TGTGCCAGCAGCCCCCCCCCGGCGGGAGGGGCCTACGAGCAGTACTTC. Protein: CASSPPPAGGAYEQYF.

The table lists this clone with a few counts. The J gene is TRBJ1-2, the V gene TRBV7-3; D not certain. Germline loops: CDR1 SGHTA, CDR2 FQGTGA. Trimming took off 3 bases at V and 7 bases at J, with 15 bases between the two ends. CDR3 length equals 14 residues. The CDR3 is CASSLDSSLSGYTF. The DNA for the CDR3 is TGTGCCAGCAGCTTGGACTCCTCTCTCTCTGGCTACACCTTC.

The rearrangement joins TRBV5-1 to TRBJ2-3; 12 bases are shared with TRBD2. With V trimmed by 4 bases and J by 1 base, 13 bases remained unmatched. The CDR3 loop spans 19 amino acids. Per germline, CDR1 SGHRS and CDR2 YFSETQ. CDR3 sequence reads: CASSPLGLAGGLGTDTQYF. The CDR3 DNA sequence: TGCGCCAGCAGCCCTCTTGGCCTAGCGGGAGGGCTGGGCACAGATACGCAGTATTTT.

The sample holds one count of this clone. This chain uses TRBV5-1 with TRBJ2-1; no firm D call. CDR3 length: 13 residues. Germline V gene sequence: CDR1 SGHRS, CDR2 YFSETQ. Trimming shortened V by 0 bases and J by 8 bases, and 9 bases separated the two germline ends. The CDR3 here is CASSLGSVDEQFF. The CDR3 DNA reads TGCGCCAGCAGCTTGGGCTCGGTGGATGAGCAGTTCTTC.

The CDR3 reads CASSYSDRGFTEAFF. The CDR3 DNA is TGCGCCAGCAGCTACTCCGACAGGGGTTTCACTGAAGCTTTCTTT. This sequence joins TRBV4-1 and TRBJ1-1; 8 positions match TRBD1. The V gene end was trimmed by 5 bases and the J gene end by 4 bases; junction bases not matched to a gene: 9. Germline V gene data show CDR1 as MGHRA and CDR2 as YSYEKL. The CDR3 is made up of 15 amino acids.

This clone was seen a handful of times. The V and J genes are TRBV18 and TRBJ1-3; D may be TRBD1 (6 bases). V gave up 6 bases and J gave up 0 bases, with 15 bases separating them. CDR1 is KGHSH, CDR2 LQKENI, per germline. The CDR3 totals 16 residues. The CDR3: CASSPQGLSSGNTIYF. CDR3 bases: TGTGCCAGCTCGCCCCAGGGGCTCAGCTCTGGAAACACCATATATTTT.